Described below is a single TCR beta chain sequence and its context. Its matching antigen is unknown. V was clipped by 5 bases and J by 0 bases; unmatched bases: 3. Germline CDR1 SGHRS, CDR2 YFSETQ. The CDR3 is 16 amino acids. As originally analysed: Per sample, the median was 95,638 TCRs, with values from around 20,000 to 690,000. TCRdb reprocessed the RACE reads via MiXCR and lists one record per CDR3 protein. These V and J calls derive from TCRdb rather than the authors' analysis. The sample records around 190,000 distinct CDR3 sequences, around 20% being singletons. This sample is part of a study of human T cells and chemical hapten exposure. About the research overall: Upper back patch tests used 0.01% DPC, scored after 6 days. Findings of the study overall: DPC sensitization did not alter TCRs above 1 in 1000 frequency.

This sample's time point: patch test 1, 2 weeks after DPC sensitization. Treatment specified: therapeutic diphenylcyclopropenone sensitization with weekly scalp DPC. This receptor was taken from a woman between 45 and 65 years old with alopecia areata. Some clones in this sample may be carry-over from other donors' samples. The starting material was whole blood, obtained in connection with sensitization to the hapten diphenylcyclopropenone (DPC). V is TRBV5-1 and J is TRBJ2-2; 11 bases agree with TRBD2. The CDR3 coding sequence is TGCGCCAGCAGTCAGGGACTAGCGGCGAACACCGGGGAGCTGTTTTTT. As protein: CASSQGLAANTGELFF.